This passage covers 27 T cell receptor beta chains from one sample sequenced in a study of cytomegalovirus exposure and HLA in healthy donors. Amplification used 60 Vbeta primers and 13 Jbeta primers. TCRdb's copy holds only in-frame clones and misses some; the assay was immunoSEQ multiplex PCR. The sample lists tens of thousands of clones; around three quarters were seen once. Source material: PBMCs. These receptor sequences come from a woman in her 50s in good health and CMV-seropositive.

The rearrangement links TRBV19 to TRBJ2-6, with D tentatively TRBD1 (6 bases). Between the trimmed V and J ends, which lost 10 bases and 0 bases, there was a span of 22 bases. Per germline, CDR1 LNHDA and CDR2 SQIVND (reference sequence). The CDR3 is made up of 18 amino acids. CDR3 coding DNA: TGTGCCACCATACGACAGGTCCAAACTATCTCTGGGGCCAACGTCCTGACTTTC. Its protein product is CATIRQVQTISGANVLTF.

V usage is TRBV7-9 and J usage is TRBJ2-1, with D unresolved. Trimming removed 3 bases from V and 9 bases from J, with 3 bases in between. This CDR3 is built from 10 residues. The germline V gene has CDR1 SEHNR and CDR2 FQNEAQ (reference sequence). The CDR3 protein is CASSFGEQFF. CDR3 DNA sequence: TGTGCCAGCAGCTTCGGTGAGCAGTTCTTC.

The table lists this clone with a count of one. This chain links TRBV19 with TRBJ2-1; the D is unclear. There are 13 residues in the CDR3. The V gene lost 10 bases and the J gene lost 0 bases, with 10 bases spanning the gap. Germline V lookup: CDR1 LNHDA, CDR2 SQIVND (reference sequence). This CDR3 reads CATNDFSYNEQFF. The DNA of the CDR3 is TGTGCCACCAACGACTTCTCCTACAATGAGCAGTTCTTC.

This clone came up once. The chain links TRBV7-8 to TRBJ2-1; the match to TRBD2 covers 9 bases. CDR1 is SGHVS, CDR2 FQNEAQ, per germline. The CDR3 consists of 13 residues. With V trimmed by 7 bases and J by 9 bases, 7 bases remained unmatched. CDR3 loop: CASTKREEAEQFF. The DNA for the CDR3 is TGTGCCAGCACCAAGCGGGAGGAGGCTGAGCAGTTCTTC.

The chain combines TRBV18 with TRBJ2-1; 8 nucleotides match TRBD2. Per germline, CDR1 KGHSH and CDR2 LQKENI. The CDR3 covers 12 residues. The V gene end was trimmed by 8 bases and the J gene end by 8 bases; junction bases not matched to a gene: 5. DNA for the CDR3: TGTGCCAGCGGGTCCGGGGGGGATGAGCAGTTCTTC. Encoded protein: CASGSGGDEQFF. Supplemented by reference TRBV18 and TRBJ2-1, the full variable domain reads NAGVMQNPRHLVRRRGQEARLRCSPMKGHSHVYWYRQLPEEGLKFMVYLQKENIIDESGMPKERFSAEFPKEGPSILRIQQVVRGDSAAYFCASGSGGDEQFFGPGTRLTVL.

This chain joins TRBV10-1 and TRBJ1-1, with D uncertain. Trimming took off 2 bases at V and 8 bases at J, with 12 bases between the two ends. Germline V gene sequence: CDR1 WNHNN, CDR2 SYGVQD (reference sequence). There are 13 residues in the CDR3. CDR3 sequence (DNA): TGCGCCAGCAGTGAGGATATTCGGTTGGAAGCTTTCTTT. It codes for CASSEDIRLEAFF.

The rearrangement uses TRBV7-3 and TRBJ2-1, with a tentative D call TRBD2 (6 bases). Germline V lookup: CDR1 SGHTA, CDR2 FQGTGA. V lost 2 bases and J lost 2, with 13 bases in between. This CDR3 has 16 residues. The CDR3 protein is CASSLSAGWAYNEQFF. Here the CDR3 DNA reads TGTGCCAGCAGCTTATCGGCGGGGTGGGCCTACAATGAGCAGTTCTTC. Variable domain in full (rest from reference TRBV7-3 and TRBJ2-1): GAGVSQTPSNKVTEKGKYVELRCDPISGHTALYWYRQSLGQGPEFLIYFQGTGAADDSGLPNDRFFAVRPEGSVSTLKIQRTERGDSAVYLCASSLSAGWAYNEQFFGPGTRLTVL.

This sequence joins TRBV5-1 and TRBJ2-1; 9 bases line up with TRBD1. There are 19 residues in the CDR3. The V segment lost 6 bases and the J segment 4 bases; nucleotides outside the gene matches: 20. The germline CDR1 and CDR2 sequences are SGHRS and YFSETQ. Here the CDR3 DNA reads TGCGCCAGCACTATATTACCGGGAGGACAGGGGAGGGGGTACAATGAGCAGTTCTTC. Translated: CASTILPGGQGRGYNEQFF.

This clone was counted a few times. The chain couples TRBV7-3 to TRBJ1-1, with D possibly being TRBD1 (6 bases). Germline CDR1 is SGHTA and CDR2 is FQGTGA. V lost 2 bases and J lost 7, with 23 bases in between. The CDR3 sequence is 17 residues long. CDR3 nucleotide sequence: TGTGCCAGCAGCTTATTACCTCCCTCAGGGGAGGGGGATGAAGCTTTCTTT. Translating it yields CASSLLPPSGEGDEAFF.

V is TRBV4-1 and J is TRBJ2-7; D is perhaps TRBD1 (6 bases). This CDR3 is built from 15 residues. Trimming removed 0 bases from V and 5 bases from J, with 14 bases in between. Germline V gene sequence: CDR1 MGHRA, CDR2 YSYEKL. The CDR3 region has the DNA TGCGCCAGCAGCCAAGAACCCACAGGGATGAACGAGCAGTACTTC. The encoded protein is CASSQEPTGMNEQYF.

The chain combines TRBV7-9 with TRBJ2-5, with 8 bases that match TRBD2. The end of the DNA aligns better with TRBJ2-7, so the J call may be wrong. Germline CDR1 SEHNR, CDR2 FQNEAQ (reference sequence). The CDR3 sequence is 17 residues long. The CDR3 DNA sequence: TGTGCCAGCAGCTTGGAGCCTTTAGCGGGACCCTCCTACGAGCAGTACTTC. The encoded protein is CASSLEPLAGPSYEQYF.

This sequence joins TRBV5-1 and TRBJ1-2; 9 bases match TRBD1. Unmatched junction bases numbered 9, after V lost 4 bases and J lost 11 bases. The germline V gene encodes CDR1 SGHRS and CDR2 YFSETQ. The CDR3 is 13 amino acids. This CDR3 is CASSDAGQGEYTF. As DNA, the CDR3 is TGCGCCAGCAGCGACGCGGGACAGGGAGAGTACACCTTC.

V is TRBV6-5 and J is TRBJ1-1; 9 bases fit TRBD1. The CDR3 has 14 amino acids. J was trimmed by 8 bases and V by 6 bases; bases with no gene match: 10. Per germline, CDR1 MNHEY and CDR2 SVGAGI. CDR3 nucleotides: TGTGCCAGCAGGGATCCGGGACAGGGCAAGGAAGCTTTCTTT. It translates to CASRDPGQGKEAFF.

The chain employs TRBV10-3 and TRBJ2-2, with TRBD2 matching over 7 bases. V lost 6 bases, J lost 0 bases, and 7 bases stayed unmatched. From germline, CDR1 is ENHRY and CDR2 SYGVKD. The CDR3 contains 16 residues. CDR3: CAISLADPSNTGELFF. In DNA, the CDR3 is TGTGCCATCAGCCTAGCGGACCCATCGAACACCGGGGAGCTGTTTTTT.

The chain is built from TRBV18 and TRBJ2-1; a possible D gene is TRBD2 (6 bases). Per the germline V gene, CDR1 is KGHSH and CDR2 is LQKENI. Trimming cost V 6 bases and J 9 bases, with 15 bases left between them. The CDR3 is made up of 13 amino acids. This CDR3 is CASSPRGFGEQFF. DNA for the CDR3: TGTGCCAGCTCCCCTCGGGGGTTTGGTGAGCAGTTCTTC.

In DNA, the CDR3 is TGTGCCAGCAGCGACATCTCTGGAAACACCATATATTTT. As protein: CASSDISGNTIYF. The J gene is TRBJ1-3, the V gene TRBV9, with unresolved D. CDR1 is SGDLS, CDR2 YYNGEE, per germline. This CDR3 is 13 amino acids long. The V and J ends lost 3 bases and 0 bases respectively, with 4 bases between them.

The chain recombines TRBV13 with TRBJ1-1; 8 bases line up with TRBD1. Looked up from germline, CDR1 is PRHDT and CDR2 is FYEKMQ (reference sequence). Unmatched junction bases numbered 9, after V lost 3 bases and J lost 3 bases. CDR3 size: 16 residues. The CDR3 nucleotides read TGTGCCAGCAGCTTCGGATACAGGGGGGTGCACACTGAAGCTTTCTTT. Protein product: CASSFGYRGVHTEAFF.

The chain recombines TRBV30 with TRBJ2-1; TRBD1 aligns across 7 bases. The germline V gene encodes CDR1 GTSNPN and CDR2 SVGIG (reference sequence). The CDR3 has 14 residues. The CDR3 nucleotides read TGTGCTATGCTTCGACAGGGATCCTACAATGAGCAGTTCTTC. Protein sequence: CAMLRQGSYNEQFF.

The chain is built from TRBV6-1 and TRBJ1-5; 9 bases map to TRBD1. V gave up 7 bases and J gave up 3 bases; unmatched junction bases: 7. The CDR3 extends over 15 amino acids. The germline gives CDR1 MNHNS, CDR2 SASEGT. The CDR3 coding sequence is TGTGCCAGCATTGGGACAGGGTTTGCCAATCAGCCCCAGCATTTT. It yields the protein CASIGTGFANQPQHF.

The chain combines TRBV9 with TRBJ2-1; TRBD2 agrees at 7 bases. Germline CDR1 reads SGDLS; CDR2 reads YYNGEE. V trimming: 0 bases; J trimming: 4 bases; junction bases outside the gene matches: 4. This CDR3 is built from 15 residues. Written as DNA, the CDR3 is TGTGCCAGCAGCGTAGGGCTAGCGGCTTACAATGAGCAGTTCTTC. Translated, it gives CASSVGLAAYNEQFF. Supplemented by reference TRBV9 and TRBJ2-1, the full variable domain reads DSGVTQTPKHLITATGQRVTLRCSPRSGDLSVYWYQQSLDQGLQFLIQYYNGEERAKGNILERFSAQQFPDLHSELNLSSLELGDSALYFCASSVGLAAYNEQFFGPGTRLTVL.

CDR3 bases: TGTGCCAGCAGCCAGACAGGGGAGGGTAATCAGCCCCAGCATTTT. This translates into CASSQTGEGNQPQHF. The chain has TRBV11-2 and TRBJ1-5, with 8 bases matching TRBD1. The V gene's germline CDR1 is SGHAT and CDR2 FQNNGV. The ends lost 5 bases at V and 4 bases at J; junction bases unmatched: 7. CDR3 length: 15 residues.

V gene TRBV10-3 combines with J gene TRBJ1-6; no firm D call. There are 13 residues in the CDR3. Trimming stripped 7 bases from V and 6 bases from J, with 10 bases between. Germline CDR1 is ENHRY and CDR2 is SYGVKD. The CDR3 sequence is CAITKELNSPLHF. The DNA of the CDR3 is TGTGCCATCACCAAAGAGCTTAATTCACCCCTCCACTTT.

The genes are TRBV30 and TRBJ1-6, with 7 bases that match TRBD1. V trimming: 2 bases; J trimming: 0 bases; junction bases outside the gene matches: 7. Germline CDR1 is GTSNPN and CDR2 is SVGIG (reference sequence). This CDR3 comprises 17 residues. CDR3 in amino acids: CAWSPGQLSSYNSPLHF. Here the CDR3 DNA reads TGTGCCTGGAGTCCGGGACAGTTAAGCTCCTATAATTCACCCCTCCACTTT.

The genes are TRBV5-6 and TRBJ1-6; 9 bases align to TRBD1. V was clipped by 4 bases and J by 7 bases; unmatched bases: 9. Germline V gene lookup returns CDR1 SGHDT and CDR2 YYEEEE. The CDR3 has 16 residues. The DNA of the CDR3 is TGTGCCAGCAGCCAAGGGACAGGGTTTAGCAATTCACCCCTCCACTTT. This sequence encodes CASSQGTGFSNSPLHF. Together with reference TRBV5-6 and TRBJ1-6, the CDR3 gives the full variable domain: DAGVTQSPTHLIKTRGQQVTLRCSPKSGHDTVSWYQQALGQGPQFIFQYYEEEERQRGNFPDRFSGHQFPNYSSELNVNALLLGDSALYLCASSQGTGFSNSPLHFGNGTRLTVT.

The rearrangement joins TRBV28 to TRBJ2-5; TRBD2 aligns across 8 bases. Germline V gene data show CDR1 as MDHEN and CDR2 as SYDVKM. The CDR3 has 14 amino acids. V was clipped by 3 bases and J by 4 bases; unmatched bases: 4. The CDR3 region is CASSFPSGPETQYF. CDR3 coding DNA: TGTGCCAGCAGTTTTCCTAGCGGGCCAGAGACCCAGTACTTC.

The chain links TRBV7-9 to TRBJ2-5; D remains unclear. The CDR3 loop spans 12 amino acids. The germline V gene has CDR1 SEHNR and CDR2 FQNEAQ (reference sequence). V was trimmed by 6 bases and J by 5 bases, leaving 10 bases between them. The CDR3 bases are TGTGCCAGCAGTTACTCCGATGAGACCCAGTACTTC. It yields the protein CASSYSDETQYF.

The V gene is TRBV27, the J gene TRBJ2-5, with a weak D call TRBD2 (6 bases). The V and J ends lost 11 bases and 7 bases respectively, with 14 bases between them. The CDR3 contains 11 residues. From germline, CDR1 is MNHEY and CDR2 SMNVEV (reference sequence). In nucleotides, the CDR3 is TGTGCCGCGACTTCCGGGGGGACCCAGTACTTC. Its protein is CAATSGGTQYF.